The clone carrying this TCR beta chain was counted only a few times. Germline CDR1 and CDR2: DFQATT and SNEGSKA (reference sequence). Trimming cost V 6 bases and J 1 base, with 16 bases left between them. The CDR3 runs to 14 residues. The sample originates from a study of response to subunit inactivated influenza vaccine. TCRdb analysed the RT-PCR reads with MiXCR anew, one entry per CDR3 protein. The sample consists of 530,000 or so distinct CDR3 sequences, around 15% of them appearing once. This TCR derives from a man aged 45-60 years who received an inactivated influenza vaccine. J is TRBJ2-7 and V is TRBV20-1; a possible D gene is TRBD1 (5 bases). The sample was PBMCs from blood, taken about 13 days after vaccination. The CDR3 DNA reads as TGCAGTGCCGGAGACCTAGGGGATTCCTACGAGCAGTACTTC. Protein sequence: CSAGDLGDSYEQYF.